This TCR beta chain was recorded in a study of glioma-infiltrating T cells after dendritic cell vaccination. Whole-study results and caveats: Few patients contributed both blood and tumor specimens. Longer survival after dendritic cell vaccination followed higher pretreatment TIL content.

This clone was seen just once. Its matching antigen is unknown. The CDR3 runs 13 residues. Germline-derived CDR1 and CDR2 are SGHTA and FQGNSA. Trimming removed 3 bases at V and 3 bases at J, with 9 bases between. Documented time point: after dendritic cell vaccination, including at tumor progression/relapse. Patients had residual fresh-frozen tumor tissue and more than two years of survival data. Amplification used 60 V beta primers and 13 J beta primers. The protocol was immunoSEQ multiplex PCR, while the TCRdb copy is restricted to in-frame clones and leaves out a portion. The repertoire holds approximately 110,000 clones, with roughly 90% as singletons.

This TCR was sampled from a human donor with glioblastoma. This material consisted of blood, taken after dendritic cell vaccination. The V and J genes are TRBV7-2 and TRBJ2-7; D ambiguous. The CDR3 DNA reads as TGTGCCAGCAGCTTTCCGCACAACTACGAGCAGTACTTC. Translation: CASSFPHNYEQYF.